This T cell receptor (beta chain) came from a study of monozygotic twins with inflammatory bowel disease (dated by TCRdb to the late 2010s). Turning to the overall study: The complete study included approximately 28 monozygotic twin pairs: 19 IBD-discordant Danish pairs and nine German pairs, of which four were IBD-concordant and five were IBD-discordant. Each individual had, on average, about 151 000 unique TCRalpha sequences and 181 000 unique TCRbeta sequences available for analysis. The search for disease-associated traits relied mainly on comparing, within discordant pairs, IBD patients with their genetically identical healthy co-twins.

In the case of this clonotype: It lacks a known antigen.

Spanning cysteine to phenylalanine, the CDR3 consists of 12 amino acids. The entry carries no DNA sequence. From a lookup of the germline V gene, CDR1 and CDR2 are SGHTS and YDEGEE. From each donor, a roughly 2.3 ml peripheral blood sample was collected into PAXgene tubes and stored at -80 degrees C. Total RNA was isolated from whole blood with the PAXgene blood miRNA kit on an automated QIAcube, without T cell sorting. Deep TCRalpha and TCRbeta repertoire profiling with unique molecular barcoding was performed on peripheral blood of monozygotic twin pairs concordant or discordant for inflammatory bowel disease. Smoking habits were recorded for all twin pairs, and each individual was classified as a current, former or never smoker. Library method: 5' RACE. For each TCR library, 3,500 to 4,000 ng of total RNA was used. cDNA was synthesized with SMARTScribe reverse transcriptase in eight separate reactions per sample. Unique molecular identifiers containing a 6-nucleotide sample barcode were introduced through template switching during cDNA synthesis. Amplification of TCRalpha and TCRbeta cDNA involved two nested PCRs of about 15 and 9 cycles, and each PCR was followed by bead purification. Before amplification, the cDNA was treated with uracil DNA-glycosylase and purified using the QIAquick PCR purification kit. The second PCR added Illumina TruSeq-compatible adapters along with sample-specific barcodes. Library quality and concentration were assessed using TapeStation and Qubit, and 4.5 to 6.5 ng of each library was pooled. Pooled libraries were sequenced on an Illumina HiSeq2500 single-index Rapid Run with 2 x 100 bp reads and custom sequencing primers. Processing in the source paper ran as follows. UMI-based consensus assembly with MiGEC version 1.2.6 was used to correct PCR and sequencing errors. MiXCR version 2.1.1 was used to carry out V(D)J alignment, clonotype assembly and CDR3 extraction. Gene usage, clonotype sharing and MAIT/NKT TCR abundance were normalised by analysing the top 1000, 10 000 and 20 000 clonotypes per sample. Diversity was computed as the inverse Simpson index with the vegan R package after downsampling to 27 000 UMIs. Paired Mann-Whitney U tests were applied to discordant twin pairs, with Benjamini-Hochberg correction for multiple testing. TCRdb reprocessed the reads, reporting each CDR3 protein sequence once and no DNA. The V and J calls were determined by TCRdb, not by the authors. The sample's table lists a count of about 380,000 distinct CDR3 sequences. The biggest ten clones account for approximately 2.8% of the sample.

Study-level results and caveats: IBD patients shared fewer clonotypes with other individuals than healthy twins did, most markedly in patients showing signs of disease activity. IBD patients had lower TCRbeta repertoire diversity, measured by the inverse Simpson index, than their healthy co-twins. Repertoire similarity did not differ between concordant and discordant twins, possibly due to limited statistical power. The results gave no support for a single strong signal or clonotype linked to IBD. Because patients received different immunosuppressive treatments, the repertoires may have picked up extra background noise and variability between individuals. Different T cell subtypes could not be distinguished in the analysis.

The sample comprised blood. This TCR was sampled from a human donor with ulcerative colitis or Crohn's disease, or a healthy co-twin of an affected twin (not recorded which). Recombination joined TRBV5-8 with TRBJ2-7. CDR3 region: CASSLNRLEQYF.